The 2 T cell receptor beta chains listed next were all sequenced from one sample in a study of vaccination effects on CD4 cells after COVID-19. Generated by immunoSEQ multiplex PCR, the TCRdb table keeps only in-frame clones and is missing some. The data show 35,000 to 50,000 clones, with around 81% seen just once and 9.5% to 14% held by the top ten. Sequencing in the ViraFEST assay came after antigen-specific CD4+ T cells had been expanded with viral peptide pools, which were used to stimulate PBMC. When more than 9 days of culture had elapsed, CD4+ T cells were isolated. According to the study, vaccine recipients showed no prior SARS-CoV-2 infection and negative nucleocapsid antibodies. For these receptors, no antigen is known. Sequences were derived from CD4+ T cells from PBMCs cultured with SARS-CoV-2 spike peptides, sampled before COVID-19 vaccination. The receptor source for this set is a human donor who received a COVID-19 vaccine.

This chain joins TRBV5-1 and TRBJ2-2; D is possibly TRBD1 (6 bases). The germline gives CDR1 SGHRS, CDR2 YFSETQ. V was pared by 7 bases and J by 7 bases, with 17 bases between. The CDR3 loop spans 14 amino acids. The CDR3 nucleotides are TGCGCCAGCGAAACAGGGTTGGAAGTCGGGGAGCTGTTTTTT. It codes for CASETGLEVGELFF.

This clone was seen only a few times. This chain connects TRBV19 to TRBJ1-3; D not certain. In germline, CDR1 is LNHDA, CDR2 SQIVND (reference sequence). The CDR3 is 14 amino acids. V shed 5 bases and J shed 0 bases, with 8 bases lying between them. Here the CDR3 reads CASSLPFSGNTIYF. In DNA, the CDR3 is TGTGCCAGTAGTCTGCCTTTCTCTGGAAACACCATATATTTT.